This entry concerns a single T cell receptor (beta chain). This clone was recorded a few times. Its antigen specificity is not known. Base qualities are not recorded, but no much larger clone differs from it by a single base. The immunoSEQ Assay, a bias-controlled multiplex PCR, was used to amplify TCRbeta CDR3 regions from genomic DNA. In the original analysis: Nucleated cell counts per sample were estimated from amplification of reference gene primers within the assay. To quantify the absolute abundance of each unique TCRbeta CDR3 rearrangement, sequence reads were collapsed and filtered. For each sample, productive Simpson clonality was calculated as the square root of Simpson's diversity index across productive rearrangements. In its TCRdb copy, this immuneACCESS table keeps in-frame sequences only and misses some clones. Where compared with another copy, unresolved V genes explain less than half of these, and the others have no known cause. That table is the source of V, J and clone size, and D and trimming were worked out from the DNA. Present in this sample are about 200,000 clones, about 86% of which were seen just once. The leading ten clones occupy 3.5% to 4.5% of the sample.

The germline V gene (reference sequence) yields LGHDT for CDR1 and YNNKEL for CDR2. The V end gives up 5 bases and the J end 1 base, leaving 9 bases in the junction not matched to a gene. The CDR3 contains 17 residues, cysteine and phenylalanine counted. The kept DNA is CDR3 alone, 51 bases in frame from the first base. Participants in the prospective study were aged about 18 to 95 years, lived in about two dozen United States geographic areas, and enrolled through a virtual design. Cohort assignment in the prospective study relied on participant-reported clinical history from a screening survey and a study questionnaire. In the prospective study, mobile phlebotomists collected whole blood, serum and a nasopharyngeal or oropharyngeal swab from each participant. Participants in the prospective study had the option to provide additional blood draws and questionnaires over a 2-month period. Before DNA extraction, blood samples from the prospective study were shipped at room temperature or frozen.

The sample belongs to a study of blood T cell repertoires in COVID-19 (dated by TCRdb to the early 2020s). Regarding the study in general: Samples covering the acute and convalescent phases of COVID-19 were provided by collaborators in the United States, Italy and Spain. The repertoires were released in a freely available public database meant as a resource for research on the immune response to SARS-CoV-2. The sample metadata nearly always contained a de-identified subject ID, COVID-19 status, age in years and sex. The prospective study material was composed of cDNA or gDNA derived from T cells, B-cell-depleted T cells, or PBMCs. Where available, HLA class I and class II types were taken from metadata supplied by the sample provider and were not determined by assay-based typing. The dataset comprised deeply sampled blood TCRbeta repertoires from subjects exposed to, actively infected with, or recovered from COVID-19. The samples were drawn from the first 160 participants of the ongoing ImmuneRACE study and from 950 to 1,500 subjects provided by 6 global collaborators. Results the study describes overall, beyond this receptor: Clinical and demographic metadata were provided uncurated, with the amount varying by source and participant.

The rearranged segments are TRBV3-1 (or the pseudogene TRBV3-2) and TRBJ2-7; 12 central nucleotides agree with TRBD2. The receptor's source is a woman aged 40-49 years with acute COVID-19. The sample consisted of PBMCs or T cells enriched from blood (not recorded which). Here the CDR3 is given as CASSTGRLAGDSYEQYF. The bases read TGTGCCAGCAGCACGGGCCGACTAGCGGGAGATTCCTACGAGCAGTACTTC.